The 13 T cell receptor beta chains below come from one sample, sequenced in a study of T cell repertoires in cytomegalovirus infection. Via MiXCR, TCRdb re-called the reads, giving one row per CDR3 protein. Here the sample spans about 830,000 distinct CDR3 sequences, about 30% being singletons. Their cognate antigens are unknown. The sequencing used cultured CD8+ T cells from PBMCs, collected from culture after CMV antigen stimulation. The receptors were sampled from a human donor in good health (CMV status not recorded). Some clones in this sample may be carry-over from other donors' samples.

Details on this clonotype: A much larger clone lies one base from this, so it may be a read error. V usage is TRBV7-3 and J usage is TRBJ2-3, with 7 bases aligning to TRBD1. The germline gives CDR1 SGHTA, CDR2 FQGTGA. The CDR3 has 15 residues. The CDR3 spells CVSSPGQSYTDTQYF. Written as DNA, the CDR3 is TGTGTCAGCAGCCCGGGACAGTCATACACAGATACGCAGTATTTT.

The sample holds a few counts of this clonotype. The V gene is TRBV5-6, the J gene TRBJ1-5; D gene unclear. Germline CDR1 SGHDT, CDR2 YYEEEE. CDR3 size: 13 residues. V was shortened by 3 bases and J by 1 base, with 5 bases between the two germline ends. In DNA, the CDR3 is TGTGCCAGCAGCTGGGCGAGCAATCAGCCCCAGCATTTT. This sequence encodes CASSWASNQPQHF.

The rearrangement links TRBV2 to TRBJ2-7, with D possibly TRBD1 on 6 matching bases. In germline, CDR1 is SNHLY, CDR2 FYNNEI. The V and J ends lost 5 bases and 4 bases respectively, with 12 bases between them. This CDR3 has 13 residues. The CDR3 loop reads CASSTDRIYEQYF. In nucleotides, the CDR3 is TGTGCCAGCAGTACAGACAGGATTTACGAGCAGTACTTC.

This chain links TRBV5-1 with TRBJ2-3; TRBD2 matches 9 bases. CDR1 and CDR2 (germline): SGHRS, YFSETQ. The CDR3 length is 16 residues. Trimming at V came to 3 bases and at J to 4 bases, leaving 9 bases not matched to a gene. CDR3 DNA sequence: TGCGCCAGCAGCTCCGCCTTAGCGGGGGTGGCAGATACGCAGTATTTT. Its protein is CASSSALAGVADTQYF.

This clonotype was counted once. This sequence joins TRBV6-1 and TRBJ1-1, with D perhaps matching TRBD1 (6 bases). Trimming stripped 6 bases from V and 3 bases from J, with 17 bases between. CDR3 length: 15 residues. Looked up from germline, CDR1 is MNHNS and CDR2 is SASEGT. CDR3 nucleotide sequence: TGTGCCAGCAGAAGGCCAAGGGGGGGGGACACTGAAGCTTTCTTT. Translating gives CASRRPRGGDTEAFF.

This chain links TRBV5-6 with TRBJ1-1; D not certain. The V end was cut by 1 base, the J end by 8 bases, with 9 bases between. The CDR3 consists of 12 residues. CDR1 and CDR2 (germline): SGHDT, YYEEEE. CDR3 DNA: TGTGCCAGCAGCTTGCGTATAGGGGAAGCTTTCTTT. Protein: CASSLRIGEAFF. The variable domain in full, with the rest retrieved from reference TRBV5-6 and TRBJ1-1, is DAGVTQSPTHLIKTRGQQVTLRCSPKSGHDTVSWYQQALGQGPQFIFQYYEEEERQRGNFPDRFSGHQFPNYSSELNVNALLLGDSALYLCASSLRIGEAFFGQGTRLTVV.

This chain links TRBV12-3 or TRBV12-4 with TRBJ1-5, with 8 bases aligning to TRBD1. This CDR3 is built from 14 residues. V was clipped by 6 bases and J by 9 bases; unmatched bases: 10. The DNA of the CDR3 is TGTGCCAGCAGAGGACAGGGCGCGGGAGGGCCCCAGCATTTT. Its protein is CASRGQGAGGPQHF.

The V call is TRBV29-1, the J call TRBJ2-5; the match to TRBD1 covers 9 bases. Unmatched junction bases numbered 5, after V lost 7 bases and J lost 5 bases. The CDR3 sequence is 12 residues long. In germline, CDR1 is SQVTM, CDR2 ANQGSEA. The CDR3 spells CSADRGDETQYF. DNA of the CDR3: TGCAGCGCTGACAGGGGGGACGAGACCCAGTACTTC.

This clonotype was counted a few times. The chain links TRBV7-9 to TRBJ2-7, with TRBD1 matching over 8 bases. The CDR3 is 15 amino acids. Germline lookup yields CDR1 SEHNR and CDR2 FQNEAQ (reference sequence). After removal of 4 bases from V and 4 bases from J, the junction contained 9 bases not matched to a gene. As DNA, the CDR3 is TGTGCCAGCAGCTCACCACTATACAGGGGGTACGAGCAGTACTTC. It codes for CASSSPLYRGYEQYF.

The J gene is TRBJ2-7, the V gene TRBV7-9, with 8 bases lining up with TRBD2. The V gene's germline CDR1 is SEHNR and CDR2 FQNEAQ (reference sequence). J was trimmed by 4 bases and V by 5 bases; bases with no gene match: 4. The length of the CDR3 is 13 residues. CDR3 residues: CASSATGGYEQYF. The CDR3, as DNA: TGTGCCAGCAGCGCCACGGGGGGGTACGAGCAGTACTTC. The full variable domain, in which reference TRBV7-9 and TRBJ2-7 provide the parts outside the CDR3, is DTGVSQNPRHKITKRGQNVTFRCDPISEHNRLYWYRQTLGQGPEFLTYFQNEAQLEKSRLLSDRFSAERPKGSFSTLEIQRTEQGDSAMYLCASSATGGYEQYFGPGTRLTVT.

J is TRBJ1-5 and V is TRBV11-3; 7 nucleotides align to TRBD1. The CDR3 length is 20 residues. Looked up from germline, CDR1 is SGHNT and CDR2 is YENEEA. V was clipped by 1 base and J by 0 bases; unmatched bases: 15. The CDR3 DNA is TGTGCCAGCAGCTTAGGTCCGGGACAGATGCGCCGCTATAGCAATCAGCCCCAGCATTTT. Protein product: CASSLGPGQMRRYSNQPQHF.

Ten or more counts support this clonotype. The chain carries TRBV12-3 or TRBV12-4 and TRBJ2-2; D not certain. The V end lost 5 bases, the J end lost 6 bases, and 13 bases lay between the germline ends. The CDR3 has 14 residues. The CDR3 DNA reads TGTGCCAGCAGTGACACATCAACACCCGGGGAGCTGTTTTTT. Its translation: CASSDTSTPGELFF.

With respect to this clonotype: This may come from a read error, since a much larger clone is one base off. The chain couples TRBV7-6 to TRBJ2-7; D may be TRBD2 (6 bases). This CDR3 has 14 amino acids. Germline values: CDR1 SGHVS, CDR2 FNYEAQ. The CDR3 coding sequence is TGTGTCAGCAGCTTGGCGGGACGGTCCTACGAGCAGTACTTC. Protein sequence: CVSSLAGRSYEQYF.